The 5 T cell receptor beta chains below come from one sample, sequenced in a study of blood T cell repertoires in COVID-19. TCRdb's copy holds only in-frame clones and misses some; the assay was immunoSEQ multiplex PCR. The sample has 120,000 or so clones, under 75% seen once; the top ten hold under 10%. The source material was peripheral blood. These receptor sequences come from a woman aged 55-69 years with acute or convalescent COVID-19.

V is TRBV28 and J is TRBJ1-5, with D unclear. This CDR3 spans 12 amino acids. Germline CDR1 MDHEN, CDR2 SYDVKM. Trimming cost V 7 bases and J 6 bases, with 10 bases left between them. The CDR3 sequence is CASNSPGQPQHF. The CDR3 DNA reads TGTGCCAGCAATTCCCCAGGTCAGCCCCAGCATTTT.

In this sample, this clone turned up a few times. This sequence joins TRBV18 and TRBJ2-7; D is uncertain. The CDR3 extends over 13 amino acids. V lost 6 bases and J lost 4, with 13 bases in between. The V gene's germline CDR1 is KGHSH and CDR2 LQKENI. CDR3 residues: CASSPAQSYEQYF. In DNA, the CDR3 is TGTGCCAGCTCCCCGGCACAGTCGTACGAGCAGTACTTC.

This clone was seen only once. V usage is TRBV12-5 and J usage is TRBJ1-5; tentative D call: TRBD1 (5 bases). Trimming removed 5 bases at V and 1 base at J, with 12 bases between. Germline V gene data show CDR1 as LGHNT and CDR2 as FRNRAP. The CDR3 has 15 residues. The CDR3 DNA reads TGTGCTAGTGGTGGTGGACACACGAGCAATCAGCCCCAGCATTTT. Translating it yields CASGGGHTSNQPQHF.

This chain's CDR3 is CASSHGQRNEQYF. The CDR3 DNA reads TGTGCCAGCAGCCACGGACAGCGTAACGAGCAGTACTTC. The chain couples TRBV7-3 to TRBJ2-7, with D maybe TRBD1 (6 bases). The CDR3 is made up of 13 amino acids. The germline gives CDR1 SGHTA, CDR2 FQGTGA. V gave up 5 bases and J gave up 5 bases, with 13 bases separating them.

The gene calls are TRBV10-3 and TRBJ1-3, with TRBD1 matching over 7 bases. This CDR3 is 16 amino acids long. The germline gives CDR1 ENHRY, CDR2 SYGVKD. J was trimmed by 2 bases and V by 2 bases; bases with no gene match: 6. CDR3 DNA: TGTGCCATCAGTGAGGAACAGGGGAAGCCTGGAAACACCATATATTTT. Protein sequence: CAISEEQGKPGNTIYF.